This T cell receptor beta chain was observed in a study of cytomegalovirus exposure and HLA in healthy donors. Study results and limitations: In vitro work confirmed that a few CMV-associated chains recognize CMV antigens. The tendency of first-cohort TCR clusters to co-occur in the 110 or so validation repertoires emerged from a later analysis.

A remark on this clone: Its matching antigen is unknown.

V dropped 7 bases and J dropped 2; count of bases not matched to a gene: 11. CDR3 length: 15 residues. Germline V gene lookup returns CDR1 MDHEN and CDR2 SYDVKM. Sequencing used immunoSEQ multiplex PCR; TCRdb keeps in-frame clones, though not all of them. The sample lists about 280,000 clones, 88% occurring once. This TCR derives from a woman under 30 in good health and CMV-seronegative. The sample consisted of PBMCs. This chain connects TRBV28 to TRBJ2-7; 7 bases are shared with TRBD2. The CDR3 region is CASNNALGRAYEQYF. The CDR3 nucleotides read TGTGCCAGCAACAACGCTCTGGGGAGGGCCTACGAGCAGTACTTC.